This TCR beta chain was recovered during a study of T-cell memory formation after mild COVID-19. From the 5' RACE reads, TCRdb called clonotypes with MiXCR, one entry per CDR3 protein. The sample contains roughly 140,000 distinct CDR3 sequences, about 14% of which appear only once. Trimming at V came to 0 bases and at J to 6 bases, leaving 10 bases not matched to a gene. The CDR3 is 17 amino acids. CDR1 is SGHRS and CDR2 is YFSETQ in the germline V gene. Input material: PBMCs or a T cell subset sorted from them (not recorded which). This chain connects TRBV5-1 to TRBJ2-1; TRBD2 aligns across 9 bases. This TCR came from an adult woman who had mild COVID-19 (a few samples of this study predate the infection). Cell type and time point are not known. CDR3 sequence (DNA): TGCGCCAGCAGCTTGGTGGCTGGGGGACTAGCTACCAATGAGCAGTTCTTC. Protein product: CASSLVAGGLATNEQFF.